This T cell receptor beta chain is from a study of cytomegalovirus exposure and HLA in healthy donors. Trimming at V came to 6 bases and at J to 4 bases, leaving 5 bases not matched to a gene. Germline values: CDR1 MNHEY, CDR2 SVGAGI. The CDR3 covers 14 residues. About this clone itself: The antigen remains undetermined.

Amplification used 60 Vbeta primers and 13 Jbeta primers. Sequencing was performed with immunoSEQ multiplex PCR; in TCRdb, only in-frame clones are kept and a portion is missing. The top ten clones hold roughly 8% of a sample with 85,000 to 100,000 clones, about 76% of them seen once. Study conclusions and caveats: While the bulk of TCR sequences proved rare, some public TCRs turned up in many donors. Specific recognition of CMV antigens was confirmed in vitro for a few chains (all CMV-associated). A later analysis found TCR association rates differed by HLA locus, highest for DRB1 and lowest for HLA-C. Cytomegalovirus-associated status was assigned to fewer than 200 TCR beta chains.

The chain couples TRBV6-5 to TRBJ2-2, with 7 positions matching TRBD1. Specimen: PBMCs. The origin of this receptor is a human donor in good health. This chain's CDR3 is CASRWGQSTGELFF. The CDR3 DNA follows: TGTGCCAGCAGATGGGGACAGAGCACCGGGGAGCTGTTTTTT.